This T cell receptor beta chain was documented in a study of human T cells and chemical hapten exposure. TCRdb independently ran MiXCR on the RACE reads; one entry per CDR3 protein. The profile shows about 74,000 distinct CDR3 sequences, approximately 29% of them singletons. The ends lost 5 bases at V and 7 bases at J; junction bases unmatched: 5. The germline V gene encodes CDR1 MRHNA and CDR2 SNTAGT. The CDR3 is 15 residues long. Time point in this sample: patch test 1, 2 weeks after DPC sensitization. The sample's treatment: therapeutic diphenylcyclopropenone sensitization with weekly scalp DPC. Material: whole blood, obtained in connection with sensitization to the hapten diphenylcyclopropenone (DPC). The gene calls are TRBV6-4 and TRBJ2-1; TRBD2 agrees at 13 bases. This TCR came from a man aged 40-49 years with alopecia areata. Some clones in this sample may be carry-over from other donors' samples. CDR3 nucleotides: TGTGCCAGCAGTTGGACTAGCGGGAGTAGAAATGAGCAGTTCTTC. Translated, it gives CASSWTSGSRNEQFF.